This TCR beta chain emerged from a study of cytomegalovirus exposure and HLA in healthy donors. The primer mix had 60 Vbeta and 13 Jbeta primers. Repertoires were generated with immunoSEQ multiplex PCR, while TCRdb's copy carries only in-frame clones and drops some. The sample shows 150,000 to 200,000 clones, 84% of them seen only once. Germline trimming cut 4 bases from V and 0 bases from J; bases unmatched to any gene: 0. The CDR3 is made up of 15 amino acids. The V gene's germline CDR1 is MNHEY and CDR2 SVGAGI. For this clone: What it binds is unknown.

General study points: Later, TCR association rates were found to vary by HLA locus, highest for DRB1 and lowest for HLA-C. Several V segments, TRBV6-2 and TRBV6-3 among them, could not be told apart and were dropped.

Input material: PBMCs. This TCR was recovered from a boy younger than 18 in good health and CMV-seronegative. This sequence joins TRBV6-5 and TRBJ2-6; TRBD1 matches at 7 bases. The chain's CDR3 is CASSWTGSGANVLTF. The CDR3 nucleotides read TGTGCCAGCAGTTGGACAGGCTCTGGGGCCAACGTCCTGACTTTC.